Following are 32 T cell receptor beta chains from one sample sequenced in a study of T-cell reconstitution after alpha-beta-depleted transplantation in children. Unique molecular identifiers were built into the TCRbeta library. MiXCR was run by TCRdb on the PCR reads, yielding one entry per CDR3 protein. Of about 440,000 distinct CDR3 sequences in the sample, over 40% are singletons; the top ten hold under 30%. The sample was PBMCs, taken before TCRalphabeta/CD19-depleted stem cell transplant. Source of these receptors: a girl between 2 and 10 years old with aplastic anemia, due to receive a stem cell transplant.

The sample holds many counts of this clonotype. The CDR3 region is CASSPSGGYEQYF. As DNA, the CDR3 is TGTGCCAGCAGTCCCTCAGGGGGCTACGAGCAGTACTTC. The rearrangement links TRBV7-2 to TRBJ2-7; 7 bases align to TRBD1. V shed 6 bases, J shed 3 bases, and the junction held 5 bases outside the gene matches. This CDR3 comprises 13 residues. From germline, CDR1 is SGHTA and CDR2 FQGNSA.

The CDR3 DNA follows: TGTGCCAGCAGCCAGAACTTCCTCGTTGACAGGCTCTACGAGCAGTACTTC. Translation gives CASSQNFLVDRLYEQYF. V and J are TRBV4-2 and TRBJ2-7, with D perhaps matching TRBD1 (6 bases). CDR1 is LGHNA, CDR2 YNFKEQ, per germline. There are 17 residues in the CDR3. The germline V and J ends were trimmed by 3 bases and 3 bases, with 21 bases remaining between them.

This clonotype was observed at least ten times. The chain joins TRBV7-2 to TRBJ1-1; 7 bases match TRBD1. The CDR3 has 16 residues. Germline assignment: CDR1 SGHTA and CDR2 FQGNSA. Germline trimming cut 5 bases from V and 3 bases from J; bases unmatched to any gene: 12. The CDR3 loop reads CASSLDRPIVDTEAFF. The CDR3 nucleotides read TGTGCCAGCAGCCTGGACAGGCCGATCGTGGACACTGAAGCTTTCTTT.

V is TRBV9 and J is TRBJ2-2; possible D gene TRBD1, 7 bases. CDR1 SGDLS and CDR2 YYNGEE come from the germline V gene. With 4 bases removed from V and 6 bases from J, the gap between germline ends came to 19 bases. The CDR3 spans 16 residues. The CDR3 here is CASSIHRGGFAGELFF. As DNA, the CDR3 is TGTGCCAGCAGCATTCACAGGGGAGGTTTCGCCGGGGAGCTGTTTTTT. The variable domain in full, with the rest retrieved from reference TRBV9 and TRBJ2-2, is DSGVTQTPKHLITATGQRVTLRCSPRSGDLSVYWYQQSLDQGLQFLIQYYNGEERAKGNILERFSAQQFPDLHSELNLSSLELGDSALYFCASSIHRGGFAGELFFGEGSRLTVL.

V and J are TRBV5-1 and TRBJ2-7, with 9 bases fitting TRBD1. The CDR3 is 15 residues long. With 3 bases clipped from V and 0 bases from J, the junction kept 4 bases outside the gene matches. Germline V lookup: CDR1 SGHRS, CDR2 YFSETQ. The CDR3 nucleotides are TGCGCCAGCAGCTCCGGACAGGGGTACTCCTACGAGCAGTACTTC. Its translation is CASSSGQGYSYEQYF. The variable domain in full, with the rest retrieved from reference TRBV5-1 and TRBJ2-7, is KAGVTQTPRYLIKTRGQQVTLSCSPISGHRSVSWYQQTPGQGLQFLFEYFSETQRNKGNFPGRFSGRQFSNSRSEMNVSTLELGDSALYLCASSSGQGYSYEQYFGPGTRLTVT.

The V gene is TRBV7-2, the J gene TRBJ1-1, with no clear D. Trimming left V 5 bases short and J 3 bases short, with 16 bases between. The CDR3 is 15 residues long. Germline V gene data show CDR1 as SGHTA and CDR2 as FQGNSA. The CDR3 here is CASSRSPGSDTEAFF. The CDR3 DNA follows: TGTGCCAGCAGCCGATCGCCGGGCTCAGACACTGAAGCTTTCTTT.

This clonotype was detected only a few times. The rearrangement joins TRBV28 to TRBJ2-5; D is unclear. There are 9 residues in the CDR3. V dropped 8 bases and J dropped 4 bases, with 2 bases sitting between them. CDR1 is MDHEN and CDR2 is SYDVKM in the germline V gene. The CDR3 DNA is TGTGCCAGCGGAGAGACCCAGTACTTC. This encodes CASGETQYF.

The chain joins TRBV6-2 or TRBV6-3 to TRBJ1-2; TRBD1 agrees at 9 bases. The germline gives CDR1 MNHEY, CDR2 SVGEGT. Germline trimming cut 6 bases from V and 14 bases from J; bases unmatched to any gene: 7. There are 11 residues in the CDR3. CDR3 nucleotide sequence: TGTGCCAGCAGCCGAGGGACAGGGAGGACCTTC. Its protein product is CASSRGTGRTF.

This rearrangement joins TRBV4-2 to TRBJ2-2; TRBD2 matches at 7 bases. Germline lookup yields CDR1 LGHNA and CDR2 YNFKEQ. The CDR3 sequence is 15 residues long. The V gene end was trimmed by 0 bases and the J gene end by 7 bases; junction bases not matched to a gene: 5. CDR3 sequence reads: CASSQDLGEGGELFF. DNA for the CDR3: TGTGCCAGCAGCCAAGATCTAGGGGAGGGCGGGGAGCTGTTTTTT.

The gene calls are TRBV12-3 or TRBV12-4 and TRBJ2-7; D is unresolved. This CDR3 is 16 amino acids long. The V end was cut by 3 bases, the J end by 0 bases, with 15 bases between. The CDR3 here is CASSFVISPRSYEQYF. CDR3 sequence (DNA): TGTGCCAGCAGTTTTGTAATCAGCCCACGCTCCTACGAGCAGTACTTC.

The chain links TRBV30 to TRBJ2-3, with D possibly being TRBD1 or TRBD2 (5 bases each). Per the germline V gene, CDR1 is GTSNPN and CDR2 is SVGIG (reference sequence). The CDR3 totals 15 residues. V lost 5 bases and J 0 bases, leaving 15 bases between the germline ends. The CDR3 coding sequence is TGTGCCTGGGCCCGGGGCAGTACTAGCACAGATACGCAGTATTTT. It encodes CAWARGSTSTDTQYF.

In its sample, this clonotype was seen a few times. The rearrangement links TRBV7-2 to TRBJ2-7; 10 nucleotides line up with TRBD2. CDR1 is SGHTA and CDR2 is FQGNSA in the germline V gene. V trimming: 5 bases; J trimming: 5 bases; junction bases outside the gene matches: 12. The CDR3 sequence is 16 residues long. The chain's CDR3 is CASSRLGSGRDNEQYF. The CDR3 nucleotides read TGTGCCAGCAGCCGTCTTGGGAGCGGGAGGGACAACGAGCAGTACTTC. The full variable domain, rest sourced from reference TRBV7-2 and TRBJ2-7, is GAGVSQSPSNKVTEKGKDVELRCDPISGHTALYWYRQSLGQGLEFLIYFQGNSAPDKSGLPSDRFSAERTGGSVSTLTIQRTQQEDSAVYLCASSRLGSGRDNEQYFGPGTRLTVT.

Ten or more counts support this clonotype. The J gene is TRBJ2-1, the V gene TRBV7-6; 11 bases line up with TRBD2. Germline V gene data show CDR1 as SGHVS and CDR2 as FNYEAQ. J gave up 6 bases and V 1 base, and 8 bases lay outside the gene matches. The CDR3 consists of 17 residues. CDR3 residues: CASSLGGGLAGGNEQFF. As DNA, the CDR3 is TGTGCCAGCAGCTTAGGAGGGGGGCTAGCGGGAGGCAATGAGCAGTTCTTC.

The chain employs TRBV15 and TRBJ2-1; 9 bases match TRBD2. V lost 6 bases to trimming and J lost 5 bases; unmatched junction nucleotides: 8. Germline assignment: CDR1 LNHNV and CDR2 YYDKDF (reference sequence). CDR3 size: 15 residues. CDR3 sequence reads: CATRLGREGHNEQFF. As DNA, the CDR3 is TGTGCCACCAGGCTCGGGCGGGAGGGCCACAATGAGCAGTTCTTC.

This clonotype showed up many times. The J gene is TRBJ2-1, the V gene TRBV5-1, with 9 bases that match TRBD2. The CDR3 length is 14 residues. Unmatched junction bases numbered 7, after V lost 2 bases and J lost 10 bases. Looked up from germline, CDR1 is SGHRS and CDR2 is YFSETQ. This CDR3 reads CASSFGTSNLEQFF. CDR3 in DNA: TGCGCCAGCAGCTTCGGGACTAGCAATTTGGAGCAGTTCTTC.

This sequence joins TRBV7-1 and TRBJ2-1; 11 bases are shared with TRBD2. TRBV7-1 is labeled an ORF, and its function is uncertain. V was pared by 3 bases and J by 2 bases, with 21 bases of the junction left unmatched. The CDR3 length is 22 residues. The CDR3 bases are TGTGCCAGCAGCTCGCCTAATAAACGAACTAGCGGGGGCCCTGATACCTACAATGAGCAGTTCTTC. Its protein product is CASSSPNKRTSGGPDTYNEQFF.

The gene calls are TRBV28 and TRBJ2-3; the match to TRBD2 covers 8 bases. The V segment lost 7 bases and the J segment 4 bases; nucleotides outside the gene matches: 7. Germline loops: CDR1 MDHEN, CDR2 SYDVKM. CDR3 length: 14 amino acids. CDR3: CASNLAGGADTQYF. The DNA of the CDR3 is TGTGCCAGCAATCTAGCGGGCGGCGCAGATACGCAGTATTTT.

V gene TRBV7-9 combines with J gene TRBJ2-5; D tentatively fits TRBD1 or TRBD2 (6 bases each). Trimming cost V 2 bases and J 5 bases, with 15 bases left between them. The CDR3 runs 15 residues. The germline V gene has CDR1 SEHNR and CDR2 FQNEAQ (reference sequence). The CDR3 reads CASSLSLGGSETQYF. CDR3 nucleotides: TGTGCCAGCAGCTTATCCCTGGGGGGCTCGGAGACCCAGTACTTC.

This clonotype was counted only a few times. The J gene is TRBJ2-4, the V gene TRBV9; 7 bases map to TRBD1. Germline CDR1 and CDR2: SGDLS and YYNGEE. The CDR3 is 18 amino acids. After removal of 3 bases from V and 0 bases from J, the junction contained 12 bases not matched to a gene. CDR3 residues: CASSAQPTGAGAKNIQYF. The CDR3 DNA reads as TGTGCCAGCAGCGCACAACCTACAGGGGCGGGAGCCAAAAACATTCAGTACTTC.

This chain joins TRBV6-2 or TRBV6-3 and TRBJ2-2, with D unresolved. Germline-derived CDR1 and CDR2 are MNHEY and SVGEGT. This CDR3 spans 15 amino acids. Deletions cut 5 bases from V and 1 base from J, with 11 bases between. CDR3 in amino acids: CASSQAILNTGELFF. In nucleotides, the CDR3 is TGTGCCAGCAGTCAGGCCATTTTGAACACCGGGGAGCTGTTTTTT.

The CDR3 reads CASSPQPGGPGETQYF. DNA for the CDR3: TGTGCCAGCAGCCCACAGCCGGGGGGGCCGGGGGAGACCCAGTACTTC. V usage is TRBV9 and J usage is TRBJ2-5, with 8 positions matching TRBD2. The CDR3 totals 16 residues. Germline assignment: CDR1 SGDLS and CDR2 YYNGEE. V lost 4 bases, J lost 5 bases, and 13 bases stayed unmatched.

This clonotype has at least ten counts. The chain joins TRBV7-3 to TRBJ1-1; D is undetermined. CDR1 and CDR2 from the germline V gene are SGHTA and FQGTGA. CDR3 length: 13 residues. V was trimmed by 6 bases and J by 0 bases, leaving 8 bases between them. The CDR3, as DNA: TGTGCCAGCAGGGCTACAGTGAACACTGAAGCTTTCTTT. Its translation is CASRATVNTEAFF.

This clonotype was found many times. The chain combines TRBV20-1 with TRBJ2-1; TRBD2 matches 7 bases. The CDR3 has 14 amino acids. Germline trimming cut 2 bases from V and 5 bases from J; bases unmatched to any gene: 6. CDR1 DFQATT and CDR2 SNEGSKA come from the germline V gene (reference sequence). In DNA, the CDR3 is TGCAGTGCTAGATATCTAGCGGTTAACAATGAGCAGTTCTTC. It codes for CSARYLAVNNEQFF.

The V call is TRBV4-1, the J call TRBJ2-5; TRBD1 or TRBD2 may be the D gene (6 bases each). CDR1 is MGHRA and CDR2 is YSYEKL in the germline V gene. Trimming took 0 bases from V and 2 from J, leaving 16 bases between them. The length of the CDR3 is 17 residues. In nucleotides, the CDR3 is TGCGCCAGCAGCCAAGAGCCGGCCGGGGGCAGACAAGAGACCCAGTACTTC. This gives the protein CASSQEPAGGRQETQYF.

This clonotype turned up a few times. The gene calls are TRBV29-1 and TRBJ2-7, with D tentatively TRBD1 or TRBD2 (6 bases each). Trimming stripped 5 bases from V and 4 bases from J, with 24 bases between. This CDR3 is 16 amino acids long. Germline V gene data show CDR1 as SQVTM and CDR2 as ANQGSEA. Written as DNA, the CDR3 is TGCAGCGTTAGGGGAAAGGGGGACTTGGGTAGATACGAGCAGTACTTC. Translation: CSVRGKGDLGRYEQYF.

This clonotype was seen ten or more times. The chain links TRBV15 to TRBJ2-1; D unresolved. Germline V gives CDR1 LNHNV, CDR2 YYDKDF (reference sequence). The CDR3 consists of 13 residues. Trimming cost V 0 bases and J 4 bases, with 4 bases left between them. CDR3 sequence: CATSRDRYNEQFF. The CDR3 nucleotides read TGTGCCACCAGCAGAGACAGATACAATGAGCAGTTCTTC. Full variable domain (outside the CDR3, taken from reference TRBV15 and TRBJ2-1): DAMVIQNPRYQVTQFGKPVTLSCSQTLNHNVMYWYQQKSSQAPKLLFHYYDKDFNNEADTPDNFQSRRPNTSFCFLDIRSPGLGDTAMYLCATSRDRYNEQFFGPGTRLTVL.

The chain recombines TRBV25-1 with TRBJ1-1, with no clear D. In germline, CDR1 is MGHDK, CDR2 SYGVNS. V was clipped by 2 bases and J by 7 bases, with 8 bases between them. CDR3 length: 12 amino acids. CDR3 nucleotide sequence: TGTGCCAGCAGTGAAGCGGAAGGTGAAGCTTTCTTT. This sequence encodes CASSEAEGEAFF.

This rearrangement joins TRBV5-1 to TRBJ2-5; no clear D. Trimming left V 4 bases short and J 5 bases short, with 15 bases between. The germline gives CDR1 SGHRS, CDR2 YFSETQ. The CDR3 extends over 14 amino acids. The CDR3 nucleotides read TGCGCCAGCAGCCTACCCCATCTAGGGGAGACCCAGTACTTC. Translated: CASSLPHLGETQYF.

The CDR3: CVSGLSYNEQFF. For the CDR3, the DNA is TGCGTGAGCGGACTCTCCTACAATGAGCAGTTCTTC. J is TRBJ2-1 and V is TRBV29-1; the D gene is possibly TRBD2 (5 bases). Germline V CDR1 and CDR2: SQVTM, ANQGSEA. This CDR3 comprises 12 residues.

This clonotype was seen repeatedly, ten times or more. The chain is built from TRBV28 and TRBJ2-7; the D is unclear. The CDR3 runs 16 residues. Trimming cost V 3 bases and J 4 bases, with 19 bases left between them. Germline CDR1 reads MDHEN; CDR2 reads SYDVKM. DNA of the CDR3: TGTGCCAGCAGTTTTGGAACTTGGGAATCGGCGTACGAGCAGTACTTC. Protein product: CASSFGTWESAYEQYF.

The V gene is TRBV4-1, the J gene TRBJ2-5; D ambiguous. The V end lost 1 base, the J end lost 5 bases, and 17 bases lay between the germline ends. This CDR3 region has 16 residues. The germline V gene encodes CDR1 MGHRA and CDR2 YSYEKL. The CDR3 DNA is TGCGCCAGCAGCCAAGGGTCGAGTGGGCGCGCGGAGACCCAGTACTTC. Translating it yields CASSQGSSGRAETQYF.

The chain combines TRBV9 with TRBJ2-1, with 13 bases identical to TRBD2. This CDR3 has 16 residues. The V gene's germline CDR1 is SGDLS and CDR2 YYNGEE. Losses at the gene ends were 4 bases for V and 7 bases for J; bases not matched to a gene: 8. The CDR3 sequence: CASSTSGGELWNEQFF. CDR3 DNA sequence: TGTGCCAGCAGCACTAGCGGGGGGGAACTATGGAATGAGCAGTTCTTC.